This T cell receptor (beta chain) emerged from a study of shared clonotypes between healthy human individuals. Method: immunoSEQ multiplex PCR; TCRdb's copy keeps in-frame clones and lacks some. The sample holds some 92,000 clones, over 40% seen once. CDR3 length: 11 amino acids. CDR1 and CDR2 (germline): MNHEY, SVGAGI. Trimming took 5 bases from V and 3 from J, leaving 4 bases between them. The specimen was PBMCs. The chain joins TRBV6-5 to TRBJ2-5; D is uncertain. The TCR originated in a woman between 35 and 50 years old in good health. Some clones in this sample may be carry-over from other donors' samples. CDR3 residues: CASSMKETQYF. As DNA, the CDR3 is TGTGCCAGCAGTATGAAAGAGACCCAGTACTTC.